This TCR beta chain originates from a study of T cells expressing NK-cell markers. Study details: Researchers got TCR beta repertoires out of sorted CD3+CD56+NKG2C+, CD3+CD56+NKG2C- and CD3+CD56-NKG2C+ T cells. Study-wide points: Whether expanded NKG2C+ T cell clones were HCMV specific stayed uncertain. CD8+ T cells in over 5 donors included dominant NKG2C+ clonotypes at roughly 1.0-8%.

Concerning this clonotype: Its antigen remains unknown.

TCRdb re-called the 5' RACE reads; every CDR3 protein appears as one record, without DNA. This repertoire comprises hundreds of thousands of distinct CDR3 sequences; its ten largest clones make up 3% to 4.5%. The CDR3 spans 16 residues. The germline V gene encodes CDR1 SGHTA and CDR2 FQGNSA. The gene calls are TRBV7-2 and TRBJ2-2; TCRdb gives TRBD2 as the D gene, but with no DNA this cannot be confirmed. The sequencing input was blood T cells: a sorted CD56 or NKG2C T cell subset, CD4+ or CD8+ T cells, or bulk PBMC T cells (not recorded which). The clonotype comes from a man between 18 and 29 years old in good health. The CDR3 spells CASSIFIGGVEGELFF.